In this sample, the clone carrying this T cell receptor (beta chain) turned up many times. Its antigen is not identified. The entry originates in a study of T-cell memory formation after mild COVID-19. Study summary: Each donor largely had its own TCR clusters.

Study-wide points: Unconfirmed was the SARS-CoV-2 specificity of second-wave clones that peaked on day 37.

TCRalpha and TCRbeta libraries used 5'RACE with constant-segment primers and UMIs. TCRdb called the 5' RACE reads again in MiXCR, with one record for every CDR3 protein. The table includes about 34,000 distinct CDR3 sequences, 7.7% detected once. Trimming cost V 1 base and J 4 bases, with 13 bases left between them. Germline V CDR1 and CDR2: SGHAT, FQNNGV. This CDR3 has 15 residues. The sequence derives from a young man who had mild COVID-19 (a few samples of this study predate the infection). Cell type and time point are not known. The gene calls are TRBV11-2 and TRBJ1-2; the D is unclear. Specimen: PBMCs or a T cell subset sorted from them (not recorded which). The CDR3 region is CASSLVSGWSYGYTF. As DNA, the CDR3 is TGTGCCAGCAGCTTAGTTTCTGGGTGGTCCTATGGCTACACCTTC.